This T cell receptor (beta chain) was obtained from a study of T cell repertoires in cytomegalovirus infection. About the research overall: Carrying CMV and the relevant HLA type showed in public TCR beta signatures.

Trimming shortened V by 6 bases and J by 5 bases, and 16 bases separated the two germline ends. This CDR3 region has 14 residues. CDR1 MNHEY and CDR2 SVGAGI come from the germline V gene. One entry per CDR3 protein results from TCRdb running MiXCR on the reads. The table includes just under 550,000 distinct CDR3 sequences, more than 20% detected once. Only a few counts were recorded for this clonotype. This chain connects TRBV6-5 to TRBJ1-2; no definite D call. Sequencing input: PBMCs. The source of this sequence is a human donor in good health (CMV status not recorded). Some clones in this sample may be carry-over from other donors' samples. CDR3 DNA: TGTGCCAGCAGCCTAGGTTGGGGAGGATATGGCTACACCTTC. Protein sequence: CASSLGWGGYGYTF.